This T cell receptor (beta chain) is drawn from a study of blood T cell repertoires in COVID-19 (dated by TCRdb to between 2020 and 2021). Concerning the study at large: Samples from collaborators originated in the United States, Italy and Spain and spanned both the acute and convalescent phases of COVID-19. The samples were drawn from two sources: the first 160 participants of the ongoing ImmuneRACE study, and 1,200 or so subjects contributed by 6 global collaborators. The repertoires were released in a freely available public database intended as a resource for research on the immune response to SARS-CoV-2. The material from the prospective study consisted of cDNA or gDNA derived from T cells, B-cell-depleted T cells, or PBMCs. Subjects who had been exposed to COVID-19, were actively infected with it, or had recovered from it provided the deeply sampled blood TCRbeta repertoires that made up the dataset. The sample metadata nearly always contained a de-identified subject ID, COVID-19 status, age in years and sex. Where available, HLA class I and class II types were obtained from metadata supplied by the sample provider rather than from assay-based typing. Study-wide findings and limitations: The amount of clinical and demographic metadata varied by source and participant and was provided uncurated.

Concerning this clone itself: It lacks a known antigen. Per-nucleotide qualities are absent, and no much larger clonotype sits a single base away.

TCRbeta CDR3 regions were amplified from genomic DNA by means of the immunoSEQ Assay, a bias-controlled multiplex PCR. As for the authors' bioinformatics: The number of nucleated cells in each sample was estimated by amplification of reference gene primers within the assay. To quantify the absolute abundance of each unique TCRbeta CDR3 rearrangement, sequence reads were collapsed and filtered. For each sample, productive Simpson clonality was calculated as the square root of Simpson's diversity index over productive rearrangements. The table was pulled from immuneACCESS by TCRdb, which kept in-frame rearrangements only. Such tables lose some clones; where checked, under half of the loss comes from unresolved V genes, and the rest has no known cause. Clone size and V and J calls were adopted from that table, with D and trimming inferred from the DNA. The table for this sample lists about 240,000 clones; roughly 85% of them were counted only once. Together, the top ten hold less than 3.5% of the sample.

Whole blood was collected in K2EDTA tubes by collaborating institutions according to the institutions' own protocols. For TCRbeta analysis, collaborators shipped samples in one of three forms: frozen whole blood, isolated PBMCs, or DNA extracted from either of those sample types. V is clipped by 0 bases and J by 4 bases, and the sequence between their germline boundaries is 9 bases long. The CDR3 measures 14 amino acids from cysteine to phenylalanine. CDR3 DNA is the only sequence kept; it has 42 bases, read in frame from the first base. CDR1 and CDR2 were assigned from the germline V gene (reference sequence) as LNHNV and YYDKDF.

The chain is assembled from TRBV15 and TRBJ1-1; a weak D assignment points to TRBD1 (6 bases agree). The origin of this receptor is a woman aged 18-30 years with acute or convalescent COVID-19. Sequencing was done on a sample of peripheral blood. The nucleotide sequence is TGTGCCACCAGCAGAGAGGGGGGGCCCACTGAAGCTTTCTTT. Translation gives CATSREGGPTEAFF.